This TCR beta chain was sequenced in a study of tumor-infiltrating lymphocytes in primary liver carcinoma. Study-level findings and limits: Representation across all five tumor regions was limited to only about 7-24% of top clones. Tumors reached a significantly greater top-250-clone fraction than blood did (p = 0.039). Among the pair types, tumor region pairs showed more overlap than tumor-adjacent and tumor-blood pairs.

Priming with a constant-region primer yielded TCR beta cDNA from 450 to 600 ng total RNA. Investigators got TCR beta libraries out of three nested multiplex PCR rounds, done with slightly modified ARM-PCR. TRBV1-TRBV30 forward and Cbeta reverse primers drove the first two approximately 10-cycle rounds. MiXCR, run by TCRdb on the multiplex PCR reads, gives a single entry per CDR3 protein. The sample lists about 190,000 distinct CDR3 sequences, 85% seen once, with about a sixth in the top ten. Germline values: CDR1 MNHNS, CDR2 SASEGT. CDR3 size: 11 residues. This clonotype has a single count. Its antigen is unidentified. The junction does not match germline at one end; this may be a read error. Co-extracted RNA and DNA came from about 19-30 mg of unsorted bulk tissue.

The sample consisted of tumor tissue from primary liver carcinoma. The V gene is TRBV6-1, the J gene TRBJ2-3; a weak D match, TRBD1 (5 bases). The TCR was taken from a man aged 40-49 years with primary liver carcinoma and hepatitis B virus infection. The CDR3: CVSRLGATQYF. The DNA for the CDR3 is TGTGTCAGCAGATTAGGGGCTACACAGTATTTT.